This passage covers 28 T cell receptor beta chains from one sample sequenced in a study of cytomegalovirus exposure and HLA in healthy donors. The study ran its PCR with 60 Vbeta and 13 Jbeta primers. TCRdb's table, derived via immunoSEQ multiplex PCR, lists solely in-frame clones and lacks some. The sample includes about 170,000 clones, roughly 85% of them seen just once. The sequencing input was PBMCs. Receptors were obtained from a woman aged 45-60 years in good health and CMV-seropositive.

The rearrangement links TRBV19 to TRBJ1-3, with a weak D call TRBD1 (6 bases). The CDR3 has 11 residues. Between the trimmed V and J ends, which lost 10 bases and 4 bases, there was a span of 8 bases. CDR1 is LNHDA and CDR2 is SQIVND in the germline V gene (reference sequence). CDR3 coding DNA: TGTGCCACTGACAGGGGAAACACCATATATTTT. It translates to CATDRGNTIYF.

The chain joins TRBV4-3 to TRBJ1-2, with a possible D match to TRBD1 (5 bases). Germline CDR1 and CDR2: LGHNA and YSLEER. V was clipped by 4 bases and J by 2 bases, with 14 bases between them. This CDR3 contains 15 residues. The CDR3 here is CASSPGGGANYGYTF. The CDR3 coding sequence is TGCGCCAGCAGCCCTGGCGGCGGGGCCAACTATGGCTACACCTTC.

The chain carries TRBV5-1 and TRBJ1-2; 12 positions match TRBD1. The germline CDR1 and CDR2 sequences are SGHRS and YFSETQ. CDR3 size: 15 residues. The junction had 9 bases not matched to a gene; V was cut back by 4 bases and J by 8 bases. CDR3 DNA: TGCGCCAGCAGCCTCCGGGACAGGGGGCAAGGGGGCTACACCTTC. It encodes CASSLRDRGQGGYTF.

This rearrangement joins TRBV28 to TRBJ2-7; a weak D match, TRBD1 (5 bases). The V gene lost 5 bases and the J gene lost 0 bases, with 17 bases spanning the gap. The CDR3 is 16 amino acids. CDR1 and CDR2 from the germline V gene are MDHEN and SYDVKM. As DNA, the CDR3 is TGTGCCAGCAGTGTTCCAGGGTCCTTGAACTCCTACGAGCAGTACTTC. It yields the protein CASSVPGSLNSYEQYF.

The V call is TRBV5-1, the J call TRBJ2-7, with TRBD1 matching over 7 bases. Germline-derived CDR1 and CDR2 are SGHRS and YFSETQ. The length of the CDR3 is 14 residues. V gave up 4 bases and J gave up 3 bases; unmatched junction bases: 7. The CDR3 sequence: CASSIQQGSYEQYF. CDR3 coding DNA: TGCGCCAGCAGCATACAACAGGGGAGCTACGAGCAGTACTTC.

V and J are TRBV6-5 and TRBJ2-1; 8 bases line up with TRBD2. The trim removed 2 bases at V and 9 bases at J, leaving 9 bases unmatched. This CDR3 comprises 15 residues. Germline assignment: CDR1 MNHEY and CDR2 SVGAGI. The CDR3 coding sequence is TGTGCCAGCAGTTACGGTCGGGAGGGGTGGGCTGAGCAGTTCTTC. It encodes CASSYGREGWAEQFF.

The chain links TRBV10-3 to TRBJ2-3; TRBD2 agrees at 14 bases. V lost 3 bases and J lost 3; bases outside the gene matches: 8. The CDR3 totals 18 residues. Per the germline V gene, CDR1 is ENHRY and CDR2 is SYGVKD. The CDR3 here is CAISDPWGLAGVTDTQYF. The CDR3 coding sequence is TGTGCCATCAGTGACCCCTGGGGACTAGCGGGAGTTACAGATACGCAGTATTTT.

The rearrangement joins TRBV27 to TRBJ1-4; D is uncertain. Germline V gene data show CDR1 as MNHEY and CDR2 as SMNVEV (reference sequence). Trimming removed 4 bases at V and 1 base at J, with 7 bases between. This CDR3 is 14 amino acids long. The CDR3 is CASSSRRTNEKLFF. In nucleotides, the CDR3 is TGTGCCAGCAGTTCGCGCCGAACTAATGAAAAACTGTTTTTT. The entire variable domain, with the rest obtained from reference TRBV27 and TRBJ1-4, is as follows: EAQVTQNPRYLITVTGKKLTVTCSQNMNHEYMSWYRQDPGLGLRQIYYSMNVEVTDKGDVPEGYKVSRKEKRNFPLILESPSPNQTSLYFCASSSRRTNEKLFFGSGTQLSVL.

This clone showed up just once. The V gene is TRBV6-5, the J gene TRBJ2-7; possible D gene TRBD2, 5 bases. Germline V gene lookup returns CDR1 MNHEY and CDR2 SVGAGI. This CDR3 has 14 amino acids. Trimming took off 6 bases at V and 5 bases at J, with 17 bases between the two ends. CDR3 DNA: TGTGCCAGCAGACTAGGAGTCCGGGCGGACGAGCAGTACTTC. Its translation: CASRLGVRADEQYF.

The CDR3 protein is CASSPTRGNGNIQYF. The CDR3 coding sequence is TGTGCCAGCAGCCCAACCAGGGGAAATGGAAACATTCAGTACTTC. The chain couples TRBV28 to TRBJ2-4, with D possibly matching TRBD1 (6 bases). V shed 6 bases and J shed 6 bases, with 18 bases lying between them. Looked up from germline, CDR1 is MDHEN and CDR2 is SYDVKM. The CDR3 sequence is 15 residues long. Looking up the rest from reference TRBV28 and TRBJ2-4 gives the full variable domain: DVKVTQSSRYLVKRTGEKVFLECVQDMDHENMFWYRQDPGLGLRLIYFSYDVKMKEKGDIPEGYSVSREKKERFSLILESASTNQTSMYLCASSPTRGNGNIQYFGAGTRLSVL.

CDR3 nucleotide sequence: TGTGCCAGTAGTATCCGACGTATGGGGGGAGGTCAGCCCCAGCATTTT. Translation: CASSIRRMGGGQPQHF. V and J are TRBV19 and TRBJ1-5; maybe TRBD1 (5 bases). There are 16 residues in the CDR3. Between the trimmed V and J ends, which lost 3 bases and 6 bases, there was a span of 18 bases. CDR1 LNHDA and CDR2 SQIVND come from the germline V gene (reference sequence).

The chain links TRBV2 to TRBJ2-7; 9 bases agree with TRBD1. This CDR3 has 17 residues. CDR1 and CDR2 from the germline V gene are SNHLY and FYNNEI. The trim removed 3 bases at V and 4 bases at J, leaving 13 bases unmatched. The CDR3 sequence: CASSETRTGVRTYEQYF. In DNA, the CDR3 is TGTGCCAGCAGTGAGACCCGGACAGGGGTCCGGACTTACGAGCAGTACTTC.

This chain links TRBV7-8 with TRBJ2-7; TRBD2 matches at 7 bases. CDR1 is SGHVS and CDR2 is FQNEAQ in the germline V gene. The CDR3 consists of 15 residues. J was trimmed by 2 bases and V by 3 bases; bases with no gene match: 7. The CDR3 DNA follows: TGTGCCAGCAGCTTCTACGCTGGGACTACCTACGAGCAGTACTTC. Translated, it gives CASSFYAGTTYEQYF.

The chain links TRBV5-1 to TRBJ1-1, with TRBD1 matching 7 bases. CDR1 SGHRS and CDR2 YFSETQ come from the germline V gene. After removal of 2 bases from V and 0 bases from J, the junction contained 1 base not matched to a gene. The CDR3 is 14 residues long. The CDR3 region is CASSLQGMNTEAFF. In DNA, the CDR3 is TGCGCCAGCAGCTTACAGGGGATGAACACTGAAGCTTTCTTT.

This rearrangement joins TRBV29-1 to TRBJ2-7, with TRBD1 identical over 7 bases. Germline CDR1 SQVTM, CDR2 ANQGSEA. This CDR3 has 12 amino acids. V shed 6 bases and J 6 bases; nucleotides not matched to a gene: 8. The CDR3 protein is CSVPTGSGEQYF. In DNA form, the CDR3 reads TGCAGCGTACCGACAGGGTCGGGCGAGCAGTACTTC.

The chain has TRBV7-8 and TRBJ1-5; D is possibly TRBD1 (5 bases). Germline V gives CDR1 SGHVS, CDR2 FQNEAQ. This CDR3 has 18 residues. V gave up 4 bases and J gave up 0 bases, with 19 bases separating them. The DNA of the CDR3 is TGTGCCAGCAGCTCCTCCGGGGGGGGGAAAGGTAGCAATCAGCCCCAGCATTTT. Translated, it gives CASSSSGGGKGSNQPQHF.

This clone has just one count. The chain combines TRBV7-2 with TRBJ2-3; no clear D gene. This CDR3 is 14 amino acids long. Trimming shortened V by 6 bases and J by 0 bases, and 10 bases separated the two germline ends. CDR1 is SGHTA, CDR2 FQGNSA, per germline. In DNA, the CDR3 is TGTGCCAGCAGATTCTTGACTAGCACAGATACGCAGTATTTT. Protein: CASRFLTSTDTQYF.

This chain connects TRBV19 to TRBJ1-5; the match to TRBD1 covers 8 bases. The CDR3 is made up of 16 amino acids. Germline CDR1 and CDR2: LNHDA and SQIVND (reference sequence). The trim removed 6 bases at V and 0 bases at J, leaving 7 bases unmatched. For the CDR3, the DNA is TGTGCCAGTAGGGGAGACAGGGGTTATAGCAATCAGCCCCAGCATTTT. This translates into CASRGDRGYSNQPQHF.

This CDR3 is CASSAGQVHNSPLHF. CDR3 nucleotide sequence: TGTGCCAGCAGCGCGGGACAGGTCCATAATTCACCCCTCCACTTT. V usage is TRBV9 and J usage is TRBJ1-6; 8 positions match TRBD1. V was clipped by 3 bases and J by 5 bases; unmatched bases: 4. This CDR3 spans 15 amino acids. Germline lookup yields CDR1 SGDLS and CDR2 YYNGEE.

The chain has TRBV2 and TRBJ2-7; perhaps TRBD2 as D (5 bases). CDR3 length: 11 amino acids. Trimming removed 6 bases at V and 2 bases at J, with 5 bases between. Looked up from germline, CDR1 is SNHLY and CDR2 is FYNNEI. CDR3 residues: CASRLAYEQYF. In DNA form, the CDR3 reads TGTGCCAGCAGACTAGCCTACGAGCAGTACTTC. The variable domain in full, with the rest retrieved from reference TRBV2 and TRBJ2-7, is EPEVTQTPSHQVTQMGQEVILRCVPISNHLYFYWYRQILGQKVEFLVSFYNNEISEKSEIFDDQFSVERPDGSNFTLKIRSTKLEDSAMYFCASRLAYEQYFGPGTRLTVT.

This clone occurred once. CDR3 amino acids: CASSLLAGGEQFF. The CDR3 bases are TGTGCCAGCAGCTTATTAGCGGGGGGTGAGCAGTTCTTC. The chain carries TRBV7-3 and TRBJ2-1; 10 bases align to TRBD2. This CDR3 spans 13 amino acids. V shed 2 bases, J shed 9 bases, and the junction held 1 base outside the gene matches. From germline, CDR1 is SGHTA and CDR2 FQGTGA.

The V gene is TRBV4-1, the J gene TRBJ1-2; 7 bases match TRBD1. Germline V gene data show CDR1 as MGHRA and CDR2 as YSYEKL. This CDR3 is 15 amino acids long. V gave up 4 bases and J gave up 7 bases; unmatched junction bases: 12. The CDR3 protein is CASSPVGEGASGYTF. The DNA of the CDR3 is TGCGCCAGCAGCCCCGTAGGTGAGGGGGCGAGTGGCTACACCTTC.

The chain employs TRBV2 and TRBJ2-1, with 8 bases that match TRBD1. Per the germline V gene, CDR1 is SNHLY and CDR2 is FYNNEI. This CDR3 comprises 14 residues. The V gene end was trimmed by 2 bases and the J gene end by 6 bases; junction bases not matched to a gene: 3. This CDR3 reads CASSEQGAGNEQFF. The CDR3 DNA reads TGTGCCAGCAGTGAACAGGGGGCGGGCAATGAGCAGTTCTTC.

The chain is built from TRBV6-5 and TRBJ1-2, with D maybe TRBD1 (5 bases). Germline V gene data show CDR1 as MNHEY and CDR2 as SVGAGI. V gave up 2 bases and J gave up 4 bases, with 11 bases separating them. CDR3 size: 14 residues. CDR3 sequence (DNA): TGTGCCAGCAGTTACGGGGCGGGGGGCTATGGCTACACCTTC. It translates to CASSYGAGGYGYTF.

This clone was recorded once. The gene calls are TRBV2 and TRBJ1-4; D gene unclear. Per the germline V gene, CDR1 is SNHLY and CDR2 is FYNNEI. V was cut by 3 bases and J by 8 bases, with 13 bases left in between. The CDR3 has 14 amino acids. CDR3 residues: CASSERSAGEKLFF. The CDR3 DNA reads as TGTGCCAGCAGTGAGAGATCCGCGGGGGAAAAACTGTTTTTT.

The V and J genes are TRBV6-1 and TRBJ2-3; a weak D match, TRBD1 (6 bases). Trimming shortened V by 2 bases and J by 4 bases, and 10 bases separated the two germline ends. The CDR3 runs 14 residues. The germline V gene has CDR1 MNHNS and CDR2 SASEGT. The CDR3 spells CASSERGGPDTQYF. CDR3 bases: TGTGCCAGCAGTGAACGAGGGGGACCAGATACGCAGTATTTT.

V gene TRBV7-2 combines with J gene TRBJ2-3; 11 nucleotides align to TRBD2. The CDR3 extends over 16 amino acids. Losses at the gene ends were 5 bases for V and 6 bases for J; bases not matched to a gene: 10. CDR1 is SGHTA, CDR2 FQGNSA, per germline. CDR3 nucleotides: TGTGCCAGCAGCCCGGGGCGCCTAGCGGGGGGCGATACGCAGTATTTT. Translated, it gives CASSPGRLAGGDTQYF.

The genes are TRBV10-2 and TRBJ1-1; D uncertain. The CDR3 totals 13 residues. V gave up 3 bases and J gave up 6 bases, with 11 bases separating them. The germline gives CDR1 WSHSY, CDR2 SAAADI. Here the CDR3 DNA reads TGCGCCAGCAGTGAAGGAGGACCCGCTGAAGCTTTCTTT. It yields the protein CASSEGGPAEAFF.